These T cell receptor beta chains were read from a single sample in a study of cytomegalovirus exposure and HLA in healthy donors. Sequenced by immunoSEQ multiplex PCR; TCRdb stores in-frame clones only, minus some. The sample records just over 150,000 clones, more than 75% being singletons. The sequencing input was PBMCs. These receptors originate from a woman aged 18-29 years in good health and CMV-seronegative. CDR3s leave out the opening cysteine and the closing phenylalanine or tryptophan.

V gene	CDR3 protein
TRBV28	ASSFRNLAGGPYEQY
TRBV7-8	ASSIPGVLNTEAF
TRBV7-9	SSSPRVQEGPHTEAF
TRBV13	ASSLGPTGGNTGELF
TRBV4-1	ASSQEGAGAPGETQY
TRBV27	ASSLRVSYEQY
TRBV14	ASSQKDSLVCNQPQH
TRBV5-1	ASSLGKRGLGDTQY
TRBV6-5	ASSYYGDEQF
TRBV5-1	ASSLGVLAGVRTDTQY
TRBV6-1	ASSSARGTYGYT
TRBV7-2	ASSLELATEAF
TRBV5-4	ASSYRDSRRNEQF
TRBV28	ASSAAWGLYDPGNTIY
TRBV7-9	ASSRREAYEQY
TRBV6-5	ASTQGTGVEQY
TRBV18	ASGSSGPSNNEQF
TRBV19	ASMGGDRGYDGYT
TRBV7-8	ASSPPSAGTGELF
TRBV14	ASSLLTGMGKNIQY
TRBV7-9	ASSRPGAGEKLF
TRBV4-1	ASSHQTGDAF
TRBV12-5	ASGLVSGGARETQY
TRBV7-2	ASTPGGAGANVLT
TRBV6-6	ASSFPRANYGYT
TRBV28	ASTTGLETQY
TRBV6-5	ASSYSSGGYT
TRBV5-1	ASSLVAQFGYGYT